The clone carrying this T cell receptor (beta chain) showed up many times. The antigen remains unidentified. Those patients picked for sequencing had displayed CD8+CD57+ cell expansion on flow cytometry. The cohort consisted entirely of patients having severe acquired aplastic anemia. The blood sampling took place in patients who had so far received no therapy. The CDR3 sequence is 17 residues long. V was pared by 2 bases and J by 3 bases, with 5 bases of the junction left unmatched. Germline CDR1 is SGDLS and CDR2 is YYNGEE. The data were obtained in a study of CD8+CD57+ T cells in acquired aplastic anemia. Study at large: Sorting CD4+ and CD8+ cells gave DNA averaging roughly 3.5 ug.

Study-wide findings and caveats: Patients did not significantly differ from controls in CD8+ Simpson's diversity.

Genomic DNA acted as the template from which TCR beta VDJ combination and CDR3 sequence profiling were carried out. One entry per CDR3 protein results from TCRdb running MiXCR on the reads. This sample yields roughly 240,000 distinct CDR3 sequences, of which around 45% are seen a single time; about 8.3% belongs to the top ten. This clonotype was obtained from a human donor with aplastic anemia. V gene TRBV9 combines with J gene TRBJ2-6; TRBD1 matches 10 bases. The source material was sorted CD4+, CD8+, or CD8+CD57+ T cells (not recorded which) from PBMCs. The DNA of the CDR3 is TGTGCCAGCAGCGTGAGGACAGGGGGGGTTGGGGCCAACGTCCTGACTTTC. Its protein is CASSVRTGGVGANVLTF.